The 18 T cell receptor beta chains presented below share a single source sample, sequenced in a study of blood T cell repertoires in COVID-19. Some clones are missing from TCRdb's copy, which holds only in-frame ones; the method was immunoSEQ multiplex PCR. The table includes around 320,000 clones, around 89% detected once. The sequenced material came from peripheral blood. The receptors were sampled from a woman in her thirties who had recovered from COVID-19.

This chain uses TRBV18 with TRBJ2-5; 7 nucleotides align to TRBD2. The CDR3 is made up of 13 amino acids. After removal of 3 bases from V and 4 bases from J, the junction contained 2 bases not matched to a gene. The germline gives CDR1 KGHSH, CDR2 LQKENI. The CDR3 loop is CASSPTGGETQYF. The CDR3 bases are TGTGCCAGCTCACCCACGGGGGGAGAGACCCAGTACTTC.

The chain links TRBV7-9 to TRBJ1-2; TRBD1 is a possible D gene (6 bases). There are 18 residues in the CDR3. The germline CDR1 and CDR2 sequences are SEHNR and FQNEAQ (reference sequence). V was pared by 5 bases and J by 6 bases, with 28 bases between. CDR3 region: CASSLPINSGGRSDGYTF. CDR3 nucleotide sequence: TGTGCCAGCAGCCTCCCTATAAATTCTGGGGGCCGTTCGGATGGCTACACCTTC.

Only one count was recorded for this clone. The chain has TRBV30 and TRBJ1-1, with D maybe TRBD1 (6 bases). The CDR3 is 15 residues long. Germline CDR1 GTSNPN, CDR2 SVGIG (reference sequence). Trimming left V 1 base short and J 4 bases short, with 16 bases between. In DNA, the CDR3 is TGTGCCTGGAGTGCTCAACAGGGAGGGGGCACTGAAGCTTTCTTT. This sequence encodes CAWSAQQGGGTEAFF.

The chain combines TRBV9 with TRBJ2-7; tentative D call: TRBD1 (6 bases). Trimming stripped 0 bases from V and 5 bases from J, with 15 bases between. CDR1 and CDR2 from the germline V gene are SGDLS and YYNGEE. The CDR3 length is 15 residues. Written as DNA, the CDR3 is TGTGCCAGCAGCGTAGAGGGGACATCGGTGGACGAGCAGTACTTC. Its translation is CASSVEGTSVDEQYF.

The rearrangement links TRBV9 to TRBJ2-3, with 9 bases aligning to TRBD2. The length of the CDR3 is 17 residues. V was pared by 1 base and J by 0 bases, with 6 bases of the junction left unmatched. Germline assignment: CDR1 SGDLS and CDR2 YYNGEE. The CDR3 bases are TGTGCCAGCAGCGTAAGACTAGCGGACCCTAGCACAGATACGCAGTATTTT. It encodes CASSVRLADPSTDTQYF.

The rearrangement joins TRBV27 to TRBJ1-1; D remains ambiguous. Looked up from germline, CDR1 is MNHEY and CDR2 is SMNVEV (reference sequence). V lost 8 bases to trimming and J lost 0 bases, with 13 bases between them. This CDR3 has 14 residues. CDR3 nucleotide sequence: TGTGCCAGCGCCACCCTTAGAATGAACACTGAAGCTTTCTTT. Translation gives CASATLRMNTEAFF.

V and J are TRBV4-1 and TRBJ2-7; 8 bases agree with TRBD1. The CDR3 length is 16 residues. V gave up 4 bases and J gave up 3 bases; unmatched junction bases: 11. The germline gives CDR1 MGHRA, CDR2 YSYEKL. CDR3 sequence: CASSLAGAGGNYEQYF. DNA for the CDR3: TGCGCCAGCAGCCTCGCCGGAGCAGGGGGCAACTACGAGCAGTACTTC.

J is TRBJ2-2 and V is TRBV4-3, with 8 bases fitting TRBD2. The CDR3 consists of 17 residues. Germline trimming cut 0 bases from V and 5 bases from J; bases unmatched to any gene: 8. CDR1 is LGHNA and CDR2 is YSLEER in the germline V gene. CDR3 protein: CASSQDFEGLGTGELFF. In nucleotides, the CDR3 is TGCGCCAGCAGCCAAGATTTCGAGGGACTAGGGACCGGGGAGCTGTTTTTT.

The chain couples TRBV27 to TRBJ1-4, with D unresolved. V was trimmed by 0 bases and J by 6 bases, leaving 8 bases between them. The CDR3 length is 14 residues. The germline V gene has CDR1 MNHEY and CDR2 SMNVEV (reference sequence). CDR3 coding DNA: TGTGCCAGCAGTTTATCGCGGTGGGATGAAAAACTGTTTTTT. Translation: CASSLSRWDEKLFF.

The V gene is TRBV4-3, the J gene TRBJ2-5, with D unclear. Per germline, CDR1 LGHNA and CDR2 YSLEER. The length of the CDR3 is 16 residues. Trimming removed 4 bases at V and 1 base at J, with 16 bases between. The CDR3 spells CASSLIHVGPQETQYF. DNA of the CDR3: TGCGCCAGCAGCCTAATACACGTGGGCCCCCAAGAGACCCAGTACTTC.

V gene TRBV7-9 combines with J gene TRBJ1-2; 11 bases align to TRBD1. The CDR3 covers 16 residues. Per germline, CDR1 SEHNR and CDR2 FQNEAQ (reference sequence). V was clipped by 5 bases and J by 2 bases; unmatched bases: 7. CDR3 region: CASSLGTGGRNYGYTF. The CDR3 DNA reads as TGTGCCAGCAGCCTGGGGACAGGGGGAAGGAACTATGGCTACACCTTC.

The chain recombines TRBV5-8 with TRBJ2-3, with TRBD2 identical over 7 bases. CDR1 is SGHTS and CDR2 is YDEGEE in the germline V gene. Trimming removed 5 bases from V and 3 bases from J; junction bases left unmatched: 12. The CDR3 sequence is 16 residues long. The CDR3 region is CASRKFRDYQTDTQYF. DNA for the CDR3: TGTGCCAGCAGGAAATTCCGGGACTACCAAACAGATACGCAGTATTTT.

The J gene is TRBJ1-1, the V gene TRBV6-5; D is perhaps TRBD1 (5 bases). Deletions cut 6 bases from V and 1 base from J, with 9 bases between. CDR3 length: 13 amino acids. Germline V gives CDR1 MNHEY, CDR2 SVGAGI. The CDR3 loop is CASRRQRNTEAFF. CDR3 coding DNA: TGTGCCAGCAGAAGACAGAGGAACACTGAAGCTTTCTTT.

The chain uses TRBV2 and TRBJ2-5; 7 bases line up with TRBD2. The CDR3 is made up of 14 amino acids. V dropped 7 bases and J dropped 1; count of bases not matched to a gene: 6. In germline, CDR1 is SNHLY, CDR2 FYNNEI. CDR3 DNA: TGTGCCAGCATCATGGGGGGGGGCCAAGAGACCCAGTACTTC. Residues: CASIMGGGQETQYF.

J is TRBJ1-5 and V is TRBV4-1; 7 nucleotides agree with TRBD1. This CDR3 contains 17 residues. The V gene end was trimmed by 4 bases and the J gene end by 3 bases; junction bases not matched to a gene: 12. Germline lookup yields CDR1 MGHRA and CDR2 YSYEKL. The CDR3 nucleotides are TGCGCCAGCAGCCCATTACAGGGGACGAACCTCAATCAGCCCCAGCATTTT. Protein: CASSPLQGTNLNQPQHF.

The CDR3 protein is CASSQKGLAGVRDTQYF. In nucleotides, the CDR3 is TGTGCCAGCAGCCAAAAAGGACTAGCGGGGGTTCGGGATACGCAGTATTTT. J is TRBJ2-3 and V is TRBV4-2; 13 positions agree with TRBD2. Germline V gene lookup returns CDR1 LGHNA and CDR2 YNFKEQ. J was trimmed by 6 bases and V by 2 bases; bases with no gene match: 8. CDR3 length: 17 residues.

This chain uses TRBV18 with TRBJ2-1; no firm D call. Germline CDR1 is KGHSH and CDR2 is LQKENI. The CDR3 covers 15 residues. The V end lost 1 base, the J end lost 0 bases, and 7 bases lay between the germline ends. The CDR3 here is CASSPQSFSYNEQFF. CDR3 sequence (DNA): TGTGCCAGCTCACCACAGAGTTTCTCCTACAATGAGCAGTTCTTC.

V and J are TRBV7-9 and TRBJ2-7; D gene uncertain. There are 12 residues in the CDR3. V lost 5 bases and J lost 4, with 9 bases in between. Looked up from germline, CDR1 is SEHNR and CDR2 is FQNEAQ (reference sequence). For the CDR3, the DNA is TGTGCCAGCAGCCCCTTCGGGTACGAGCAGTACTTC. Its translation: CASSPFGYEQYF.